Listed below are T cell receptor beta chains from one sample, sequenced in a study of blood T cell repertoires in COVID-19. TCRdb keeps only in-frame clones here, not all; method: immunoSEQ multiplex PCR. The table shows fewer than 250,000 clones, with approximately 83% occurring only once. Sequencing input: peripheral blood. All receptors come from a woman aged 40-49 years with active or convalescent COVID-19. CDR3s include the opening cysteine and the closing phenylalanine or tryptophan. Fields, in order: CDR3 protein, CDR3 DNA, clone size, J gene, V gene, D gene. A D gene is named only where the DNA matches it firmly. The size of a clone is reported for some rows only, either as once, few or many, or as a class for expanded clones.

cdr3_aa: CASSPGVPNQPQHF
cdr3_nt: TGTGCCAGCAGCCCAGGGGTTCCTAATCAGCCCCAGCATTTT
clone_size: .
j_call: TRBJ1-5
v_call: TRBV3-1/TRBV3-2
d_call: .

cdr3_aa: CASSQAGDRSPLHF
cdr3_nt: TGCGCCAGCAGCCAAGCAGGGGACCGTTCACCCCTCCACTTT
clone_size: .
j_call: TRBJ1-6
v_call: TRBV4-3
d_call: .

cdr3_aa: CASSATSGTIYEQYF
cdr3_nt: TGCGCCAGCAGCGCTACTAGCGGAACCATTTACGAGCAGTACTTC
clone_size: .
j_call: TRBJ2-7
v_call: TRBV5-1
d_call: TRBD2

cdr3_aa: CSVEDLPEPETQYF
cdr3_nt: TGCAGCGTTGAAGATCTCCCGGAGCCAGAGACCCAGTACTTC
clone_size: .
j_call: TRBJ2-5
v_call: TRBV29-1
d_call: .

cdr3_aa: CASSQVSAGGYTF
cdr3_nt: TGTGCCAGCAGCCAAGTGTCGGCGGGGGGCTACACCTTC
clone_size: .
j_call: TRBJ1-2
v_call: TRBV3-1/TRBV3-2
d_call: .

cdr3_aa: CASSRREGELFF
cdr3_nt: TGTGCCAGCAGCCGGCGGGAGGGGGAGCTGTTTTTT
clone_size: .
j_call: TRBJ2-2
v_call: TRBV3-1/TRBV3-2
d_call: TRBD2

cdr3_aa: CASTTGGNTRNTIYF
cdr3_nt: TGTGCCAGTACTACAGGTGGAAACACCAGGAACACCATATATTTT
clone_size: .
j_call: TRBJ1-3
v_call: TRBV19
d_call: .

cdr3_aa: CAWSVGVPGVSGELFF
cdr3_nt: TGTGCCTGGAGTGTAGGTGTTCCAGGGGTGTCCGGGGAGCTGTTTTTT
clone_size: .
j_call: TRBJ2-2
v_call: TRBV30
d_call: .

cdr3_aa: CASSHQNTEAFF
cdr3_nt: TGCGCCAGCAGCCACCAAAACACTGAAGCTTTCTTT
clone_size: .
j_call: TRBJ1-1
v_call: TRBV4-1
d_call: .

cdr3_aa: CSAKGLQKLFF
cdr3_nt: TGCAGTGCTAAGGGACTTCAAAAACTGTTTTTT
clone_size: once
j_call: TRBJ1-4
v_call: TRBV20-1
d_call: .

cdr3_aa: CAAASDDSFYNEQFF
cdr3_nt: TGTGCCGCGGCTTCTGATGATTCCTTTTACAATGAGCAGTTCTTC
clone_size: once
j_call: TRBJ2-1
v_call: TRBV24-1
d_call: .

cdr3_aa: CASSLGAGENIQYF
cdr3_nt: TGTGCCAGCAGCTTAGGAGCGGGAGAAAACATTCAGTACTTC
clone_size: .
j_call: TRBJ2-4
v_call: TRBV7-3
d_call: TRBD2

cdr3_aa: CASIQGPRGSTEAFF
cdr3_nt: TGTGCCAGCATCCAGGGGCCCAGGGGGAGCACTGAAGCTTTCTTT
clone_size: .
j_call: TRBJ1-1
v_call: TRBV7-6
d_call: TRBD1

cdr3_aa: CASSEAWGDSPLHF
cdr3_nt: TGTGCCAGCAGTGAAGCCTGGGGGGATTCACCCCTCCACTTT
clone_size: once
j_call: TRBJ1-6
v_call: TRBV6-1
d_call: .

cdr3_aa: CASSSGGNTIYF
cdr3_nt: TGTGCCAGCAGCTCAGGAGGAAACACCATATATTTT
clone_size: .
j_call: TRBJ1-3
v_call: TRBV25-1
d_call: .

cdr3_aa: CASSLMLAEQYF
cdr3_nt: TGTGCCAGCAGCTTGATGTTAGCCGAGCAGTACTTC
clone_size: .
j_call: TRBJ2-7
v_call: TRBV5-6
d_call: .

cdr3_aa: CASSTLIGTQYF
cdr3_nt: TGTGCCAGCAGTACTTTAATCGGTACGCAGTATTTT
clone_size: few
j_call: TRBJ2-3
v_call: TRBV6-5
d_call: .

cdr3_aa: CASSQASDSYEQYF
cdr3_nt: TGTGCCAGCTCTCAAGCTAGCGACTCCTACGAGCAGTACTTC
clone_size: few
j_call: TRBJ2-7
v_call: TRBV18
d_call: .

cdr3_aa: CASVGTEGEKLFF
cdr3_nt: TGTGCCAGCGTAGGGACAGAAGGTGAAAAACTGTTTTTT
clone_size: .
j_call: TRBJ1-4
v_call: TRBV2
d_call: TRBD1

cdr3_aa: CASSQGPGQGAEQYF
cdr3_nt: TGTGCCAGCAGCCAAGGGCCGGGACAGGGAGCCGAGCAGTACTTC
clone_size: few
j_call: TRBJ2-7
v_call: TRBV14
d_call: TRBD1

cdr3_aa: CASSASRGRKLFF
cdr3_nt: TGTGCCAGCAGCGCAAGCAGGGGACGGAAACTGTTTTTT
clone_size: .
j_call: TRBJ1-4
v_call: TRBV28
d_call: .

cdr3_aa: CASSLGDRLYGNTIYF
cdr3_nt: TGTGCCAGCAGCTTAGGGGACAGACTATACGGAAACACCATATATTTT
clone_size: .
j_call: TRBJ1-3
v_call: TRBV7-8
d_call: TRBD1

cdr3_aa: CASSLGATGRNTEAFF
cdr3_nt: TGCGCCAGCAGCTTGGGGGCGACAGGGAGAAACACTGAAGCTTTCTTT
clone_size: .
j_call: TRBJ1-1
v_call: TRBV5-1
d_call: TRBD1

cdr3_aa: CASSRQTSEEQYF
cdr3_nt: TGCGCCAGCAGCCGCCAAACTAGCGAGGAGCAGTACTTC
clone_size: .
j_call: TRBJ2-7
v_call: TRBV4-1
d_call: TRBD2

cdr3_aa: CASSPPGLYNEQFF
cdr3_nt: TGTGCCAGCAGCCCACCGGGACTTTACAATGAGCAGTTCTTC
clone_size: .
j_call: TRBJ2-1
v_call: TRBV7-6
d_call: .

cdr3_aa: CASSTPGGFEEKLFF
cdr3_nt: TGTGCCAGCAGTACCCCGGGTGGGTTTGAAGAAAAACTGTTTTTT
clone_size: .
j_call: TRBJ1-4
v_call: TRBV2
d_call: .

cdr3_aa: CASSLGDRVNTEAFF
cdr3_nt: TGCGCCAGCAGCTTAGGGGACAGGGTGAACACTGAAGCTTTCTTT
clone_size: once
j_call: TRBJ1-1
v_call: TRBV5-1
d_call: TRBD1

cdr3_aa: CASSLRSTDLSSYNEQFF
cdr3_nt: TGTGCCAGCAGCCTTCGCTCGACAGATTTAAGCTCCTACAATGAGCAGTTCTTC
clone_size: .
j_call: TRBJ2-1
v_call: TRBV7-2
d_call: .

cdr3_aa: CASSPVAGGGRNEQFF
cdr3_nt: TGTGCCAGCAGTCCCGTGGCGGGGGGAGGGAGAAATGAGCAGTTCTTC
clone_size: .
j_call: TRBJ2-1
v_call: TRBV6-2/TRBV6-3
d_call: TRBD2

cdr3_aa: CASNFTPRQGHYGYTF
cdr3_nt: TGTGCCAGCAATTTTACTCCACGACAGGGACACTATGGCTACACCTTC
clone_size: .
j_call: TRBJ1-2
v_call: TRBV25-1
d_call: TRBD1

cdr3_aa: CASSPEGQGKWGYTF
cdr3_nt: TGTGCCAGCAGCCCTGAAGGACAGGGAAAATGGGGCTACACCTTC
clone_size: .
j_call: TRBJ1-2
v_call: TRBV7-2
d_call: TRBD1

cdr3_aa: CAISPQGQTYEQYF
cdr3_nt: TGTGCCATCAGCCCCCAGGGACAGACCTACGAGCAGTACTTC
clone_size: .
j_call: TRBJ2-7
v_call: TRBV10-3
d_call: TRBD1

cdr3_aa: CASSVSSGGADTGELFF
cdr3_nt: TGTGCCAGCAGCGTATCTAGCGGGGGGGCAGACACCGGGGAGCTGTTTTTT
clone_size: .
j_call: TRBJ2-2
v_call: TRBV9
d_call: TRBD2

cdr3_aa: CASSFQATGTQYF
cdr3_nt: TGTGCCAGCAGCTTTCAAGCGACCGGGACTCAGTATTTT
clone_size: .
j_call: TRBJ2-3
v_call: TRBV11-3
d_call: .

cdr3_aa: CVTSRDRGLYEQYF
cdr3_nt: TGTGTTACCTCCCGGGACAGGGGGCTGTACGAGCAGTACTTC
clone_size: once
j_call: TRBJ2-7
v_call: TRBV28
d_call: TRBD1

cdr3_aa: CASSEGQDLEKLFF
cdr3_nt: TGTGCCAGCAGTGAGGGACAGGATCTTGAAAAACTGTTTTTT
clone_size: .
j_call: TRBJ1-4
v_call: TRBV2
d_call: TRBD1

cdr3_aa: CASNKDRDQPQHF
cdr3_nt: TGTGCCAGCAATAAAGACAGGGATCAGCCCCAGCATTTT
clone_size: .
j_call: TRBJ1-5
v_call: TRBV12-3/TRBV12-4
d_call: TRBD1

cdr3_aa: CASSQDSGQVATNEKLFF
cdr3_nt: TGTGCCAGCAGCCAAGATTCAGGACAGGTTGCAACTAATGAAAAACTGTTTTTT
clone_size: .
j_call: TRBJ1-4
v_call: TRBV3-1/TRBV3-2
d_call: TRBD1

cdr3_aa: CASSVDRITTEAFF
cdr3_nt: TGTGCCAGTAGCGTGGACAGGATCACGACTGAAGCTTTCTTT
clone_size: .
j_call: TRBJ1-1
v_call: TRBV19
d_call: TRBD1

cdr3_aa: CATSNHRDTGELFF
cdr3_nt: TGTGCCACCAGCAATCACAGGGATACCGGGGAGCTGTTTTTT
clone_size: .
j_call: TRBJ2-2
v_call: TRBV15
d_call: .

cdr3_aa: CASSQSRDRANSPLHF
cdr3_nt: TGTGCCAGCAGTCAGTCCCGGGACAGGGCCAATTCACCCCTCCACTTT
clone_size: .
j_call: TRBJ1-6
v_call: TRBV6-2/TRBV6-3
d_call: TRBD1

cdr3_aa: CASSEAPGTGVGYTF
cdr3_nt: TGTGCCAGCAGTGAAGCCCCCGGGACAGGGGTTGGCTACACCTTC
clone_size: .
j_call: TRBJ1-2
v_call: TRBV6-1
d_call: TRBD1

cdr3_aa: CASSQGRLGLYNEQFF
cdr3_nt: TGTGCCAGCAGCCAAGGACGGTTGGGGCTTTACAATGAGCAGTTCTTC
clone_size: few
j_call: TRBJ2-1
v_call: TRBV3-1/TRBV3-2
d_call: .

cdr3_aa: CASWTGKGGYTF
cdr3_nt: TGTGCCAGTTGGACAGGGAAAGGCGGCTACACCTTC
clone_size: .
j_call: TRBJ1-2
v_call: TRBV6-5
d_call: TRBD1

cdr3_aa: CASSPEGALSPLHF
cdr3_nt: TGTGCCAGCTCACCAGAGGGGGCGCTTTCACCCCTCCACTTT
clone_size: .
j_call: TRBJ1-6
v_call: TRBV18
d_call: TRBD1

cdr3_aa: CASSLSTVNEKLFF
cdr3_nt: TGTGCCAGCAGCTTATCTACGGTTAATGAAAAACTGTTTTTT
clone_size: once
j_call: TRBJ1-4
v_call: TRBV7-4
d_call: .

cdr3_aa: CASSRGTSEETQYF
cdr3_nt: TGTGCCAGCAGCCGTGGGACTTCAGAAGAGACCCAGTACTTC
clone_size: .
j_call: TRBJ2-5
v_call: TRBV5-6
d_call: .

cdr3_aa: CSVETGSNEKLFF
cdr3_nt: TGCAGCGTCGAGACAGGGTCTAATGAAAAACTGTTTTTT
clone_size: .
j_call: TRBJ1-4
v_call: TRBV29-1
d_call: TRBD1

cdr3_aa: CASSPDRDSPLHF
cdr3_nt: TGTGCCAGCAGCCCAGACAGAGATTCACCCCTCCACTTT
clone_size: .
j_call: TRBJ1-6
v_call: TRBV6-5
d_call: .

cdr3_aa: CASGRERFTEAFF
cdr3_nt: TGTGCCAGCGGGCGGGAGCGGTTCACTGAAGCTTTCTTT
clone_size: .
j_call: TRBJ1-1
v_call: TRBV14
d_call: .

cdr3_aa: CASSEYWGQGVGELFF
cdr3_nt: TGTGCCAGCAGTGAATATTGGGGACAGGGGGTCGGGGAGCTGTTTTTT
clone_size: .
j_call: TRBJ2-2
v_call: TRBV25-1
d_call: TRBD1

cdr3_aa: CSVAQGVSTEAFF
cdr3_nt: TGCAGCGTTGCACAGGGAGTTAGCACTGAAGCTTTCTTT
clone_size: once
j_call: TRBJ1-1
v_call: TRBV29-1
d_call: .

cdr3_aa: CASSYTDRGPKNIQYF
cdr3_nt: TGTGCCAGCAGTTATACGGACAGGGGACCCAAAAACATTCAGTACTTC
clone_size: .
j_call: TRBJ2-4
v_call: TRBV6-5
d_call: TRBD1